The text below deals with one T cell receptor (beta chain). Its target is unknown. These newly diagnosed stage II-IVA oral cavity squamous cell carcinoma patients had no prior systemic or radiation treatment. Blood cells were analyzed directly, without culture or expansion. The data stem from a study of neoadjuvant anti-PD-1 for oral cavity cancer. Study results and limitations: Non-responders to neoadjuvant nivolumab had significantly more clonal PBMC T cells than responders.

Trimming stripped 5 bases from V and 5 bases from J, with 17 bases between. The CDR3 contains 15 residues. CDR1 and CDR2 (germline): MNHEY, SMNVEV (reference sequence). Most PBMC samples had roughly 0.5 ug input DNA in six replicates. TCRdb's copy holds only in-frame clones and misses some; the assay was immunoSEQ multiplex PCR. The repertoire holds more than 15,000 clones, with about 69% as singletons. The material was PBMCs, obtained before nivolumab (anti-PD-1) treatment. The TCR originated in a person aged 35-79 years with oral cavity squamous cell carcinoma. The chain joins TRBV27 to TRBJ2-3, with D perhaps TRBD1 (6 bases). CDR3 sequence (DNA): TGTGCCAGCAGTCTCGCCCGGGACATCCAAGATACGCAGTATTTT. It yields the protein CASSLARDIQDTQYF.